This T cell receptor (beta chain) stems from a study of identifying expanded T cells in peripheral blood. Notes on the study in general: Roughly two-week clone count variance significantly increased as total template count grew. Approximately 1.2 clones differed between technical replicates, versus approximately 17 and 20 over time.

This CDR3 contains 14 residues. V lost 6 bases and J lost 6; bases outside the gene matches: 9. Germline loops: CDR1 MDHEN, CDR2 SYDVKM. Profiling relied on immunoSEQ multiplex PCR, and the TCRdb table lists in-frame clones only, not all of them. This table has 75,000 to 90,000 clones, approximately 84% appearing once. Notes on this clone: Its matching antigen is unknown.

No infections or other immune events were documented during collection. Input material: blood. This TCR was recovered from a person aged 18-69 years in good health. This rearrangement joins TRBV28 to TRBJ1-2; 8 nucleotides agree with TRBD1. CDR3 nucleotides: TGTGCCAGCAGGCGGACAGGGAGAGCTGATGGCTACACCTTC. It translates to CASRRTGRADGYTF.